The clone carrying this TCR beta chain was seen only a few times. As yet, its antigen is unknown. The CDR3 is 14 amino acids. Germline CDR1 MNHEY, CDR2 SMNVEV (reference sequence). The ends were cut back, 8 bases at V and 8 bases at J, with 21 bases in the middle. Patients sequenced had flow cytometry evidence of CD8+CD57+ cell expansion. Severe acquired aplastic anemia was diagnosed in all patients. The sample comes from a study of CD8+CD57+ T cells in acquired aplastic anemia. Across the study: Sorted CD4+ and CD8+ cells yielded DNA averaging roughly 3.3 ug.

Profiles of TCR beta VDJ and CDR3 were generated from a genomic DNA template. TCRdb reanalysed the reads using MiXCR and keeps one entry per CDR3 protein. Among 150,000 to 200,000 distinct CDR3 sequences, around 50% were seen once, and the ten largest hold 1.1%. Study-level results: Over 25 CD8+ CDR3 sequences occurred in both the patients and the controls.

This rearrangement joins TRBV27 to TRBJ1-2; the D gene is possibly TRBD1 (6 bases). This clonotype originated in a human donor with aplastic anemia. The specimen sequenced was sorted CD4+, CD8+, or CD8+CD57+ T cells (not recorded which) from PBMCs. In nucleotides, the CDR3 is TGTGCCAGCCGGGGAGGCAGGGGAAGAGGAGGCTACACCTTC. It encodes CASRGGRGRGGYTF.